This T cell receptor beta chain was documented in a study of OX40 agonist ivuxolimab in advanced cancers. Here immunoSEQ multiplex PCR was the method, and the copy in TCRdb shows in-frame clones only, minus some. The repertoire holds about 52,000 clones, with less than 90% as singletons. Whole-study results and caveats: Doses of 0.1 to 3.0 mg/kg were accompanied by clonal expansion of CD4+ and CD8+ blood T cells by week 6.

The CDR3 extends over 19 amino acids. Germline V CDR1 and CDR2: SGDLS, YYNGEE. V lost 1 base and J lost 3; bases outside the gene matches: 15. A remark on this clone: Its antigen is not known.

This chain connects TRBV9 to TRBJ2-5, with TRBD1 matching over 10 bases. The source was CD4+ or CD8+ T cells sorted from blood, collected in a trial of the OX40 agonist ivuxolimab. The receptor was derived from an adult with an advanced solid tumor such as melanoma, head and neck, liver or kidney cancer. The CDR3 DNA is TGTGCCAGCAGCGTAACGAGGGGGTGGGACAGGGGCTTTAAAGAGACCCAGTACTTC. This codes for CASSVTRGWDRGFKETQYF.